This paragraph reports one T cell receptor (beta chain). Its antigen remains unknown. Sequencing used immunoSEQ v3.0 at survey level. Method: immunoSEQ multiplex PCR; TCRdb's copy keeps in-frame clones and lacks some. The sample holds more than 25,000 clones; 70% to 90% are singletons and the top ten take 7% to 8%. The data stem from a study of long-term antiretroviral therapy in people with HIV. In the United States, treatment was given to all participants with HIV. The CDR3 spans 18 residues. Germline CDR1 is SGHKS and CDR2 is YYEKEE (reference sequence). V was shortened by 4 bases and J by 4 bases, with 23 bases between the two germline ends. Study-level findings and limits: HIV repertoires spanned tighter CDR3 length ranges than controls did.

The clonotype originates from a man aged 50-59 years with HIV. Sequenced material: unsorted PBMCs, taken about 5 years before starting antiretroviral therapy. The V and J genes are TRBV5-5 and TRBJ2-2; D may be TRBD2 (5 bases). CDR3 region: CASSPRERLNVSTGELFF. The CDR3 region has the DNA TGTGCCAGCAGCCCTCGTGAGCGGCTGAACGTGAGCACCGGGGAGCTGTTTTTT.